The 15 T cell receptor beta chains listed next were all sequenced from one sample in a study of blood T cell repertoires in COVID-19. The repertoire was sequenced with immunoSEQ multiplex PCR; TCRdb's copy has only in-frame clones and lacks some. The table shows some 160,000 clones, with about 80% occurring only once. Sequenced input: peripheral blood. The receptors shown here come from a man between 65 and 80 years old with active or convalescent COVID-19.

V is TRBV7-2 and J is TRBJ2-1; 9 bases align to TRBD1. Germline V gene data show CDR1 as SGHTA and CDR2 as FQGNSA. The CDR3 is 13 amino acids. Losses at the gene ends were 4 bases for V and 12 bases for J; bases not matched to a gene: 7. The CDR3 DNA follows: TGTGCCAGCAGCTGGACAGGGGCGCCACGGCAGTTCTTC. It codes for CASSWTGAPRQFF.

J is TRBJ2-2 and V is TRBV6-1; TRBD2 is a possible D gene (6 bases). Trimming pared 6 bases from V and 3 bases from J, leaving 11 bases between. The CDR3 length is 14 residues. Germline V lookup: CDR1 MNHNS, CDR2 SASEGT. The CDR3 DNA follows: TGTGCCAGCAGCCCCGGGAGTTACACCGGGGAGCTGTTTTTT. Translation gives CASSPGSYTGELFF.

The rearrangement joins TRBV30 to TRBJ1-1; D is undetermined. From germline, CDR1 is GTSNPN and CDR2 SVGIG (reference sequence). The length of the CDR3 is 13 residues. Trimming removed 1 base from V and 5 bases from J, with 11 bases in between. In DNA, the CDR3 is TGTGCCTGGAGTGAACAGTCAAGAACTGAAGCTTTCTTT. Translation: CAWSEQSRTEAFF. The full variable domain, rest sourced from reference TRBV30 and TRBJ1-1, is SQTIHQWPATLVQPVGSPLSLECTVEGTSNPNLYWYRQAAGRGLQLLFYSVGIGQISSEVPQNLSASRPQDRQFILSSKKLLLSDSGFYLCAWSEQSRTEAFFGQGTRLTVV.

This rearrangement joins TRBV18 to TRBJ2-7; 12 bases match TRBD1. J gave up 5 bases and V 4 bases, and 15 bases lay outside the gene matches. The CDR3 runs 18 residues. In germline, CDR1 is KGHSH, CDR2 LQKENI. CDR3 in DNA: TGTGCCAGCTCACGGACGGGACAGGGGGCGAAAGGGAAGGACGAGCAGTACTTC. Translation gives CASSRTGQGAKGKDEQYF. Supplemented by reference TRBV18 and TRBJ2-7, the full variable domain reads NAGVMQNPRHLVRRRGQEARLRCSPMKGHSHVYWYRQLPEEGLKFMVYLQKENIIDESGMPKERFSAEFPKEGPSILRIQQVVRGDSAAYFCASSRTGQGAKGKDEQYFGPGTRLTVT.

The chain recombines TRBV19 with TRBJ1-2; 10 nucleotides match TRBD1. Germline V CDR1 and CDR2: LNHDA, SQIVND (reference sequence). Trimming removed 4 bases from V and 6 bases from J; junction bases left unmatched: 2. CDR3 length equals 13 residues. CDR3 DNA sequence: TGTGCCAGTAGTACCGGACAGGGGGATGGCTACACCTTC. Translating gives CASSTGQGDGYTF.

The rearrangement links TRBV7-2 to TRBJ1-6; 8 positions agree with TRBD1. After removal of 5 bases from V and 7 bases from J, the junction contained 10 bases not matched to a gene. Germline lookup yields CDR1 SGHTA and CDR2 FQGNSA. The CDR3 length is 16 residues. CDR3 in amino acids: CASSIRWDRLNSPLHF. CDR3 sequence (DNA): TGTGCCAGCAGCATACGATGGGACAGGTTGAATTCACCCCTCCACTTT.

Written as DNA, the CDR3 is TGTGCCACCAGCAGAGAGCGACAGGCCGCGAACACCGGGGAGCTGTTTTTT. Amino acids: CATSRERQAANTGELFF. The chain has TRBV15 and TRBJ2-2; D might be TRBD1 (6 bases). Germline CDR1 reads LNHNV; CDR2 reads YYDKDF (reference sequence). The V gene lost 0 bases and the J gene lost 0 bases, with 11 bases spanning the gap. CDR3 length: 17 residues.

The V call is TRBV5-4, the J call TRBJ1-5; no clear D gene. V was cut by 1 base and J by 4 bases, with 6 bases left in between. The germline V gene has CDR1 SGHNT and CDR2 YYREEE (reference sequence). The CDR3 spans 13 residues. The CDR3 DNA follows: TGTGCCAGCAGCTTGTATCCGAATCAGCCCCAGCATTTT. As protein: CASSLYPNQPQHF.

The CDR3 spells CASSLRMASGRDYEQYF. CDR3 nucleotides: TGTGCCAGCAGTTTAAGAATGGCTAGCGGGAGGGATTACGAGCAGTACTTC. The J gene is TRBJ2-7, the V gene TRBV28; 12 nucleotides agree with TRBD2. Germline trimming cut 2 bases from V and 4 bases from J; bases unmatched to any gene: 9. Germline CDR1 is MDHEN and CDR2 is SYDVKM. This CDR3 contains 17 residues. Using reference TRBV28 and TRBJ2-7 for the parts outside the CDR3, the full variable domain is DVKVTQSSRYLVKRTGEKVFLECVQDMDHENMFWYRQDPGLGLRLIYFSYDVKMKEKGDIPEGYSVSREKKERFSLILESASTNQTSMYLCASSLRMASGRDYEQYFGPGTRLTVT.

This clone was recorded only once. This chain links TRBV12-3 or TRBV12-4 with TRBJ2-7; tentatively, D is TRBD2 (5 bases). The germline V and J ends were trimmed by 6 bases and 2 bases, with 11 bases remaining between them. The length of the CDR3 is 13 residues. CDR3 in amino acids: CASRGFGAYEQYF. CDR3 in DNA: TGTGCCAGCAGGGGGTTCGGGGCCTACGAGCAGTACTTC.

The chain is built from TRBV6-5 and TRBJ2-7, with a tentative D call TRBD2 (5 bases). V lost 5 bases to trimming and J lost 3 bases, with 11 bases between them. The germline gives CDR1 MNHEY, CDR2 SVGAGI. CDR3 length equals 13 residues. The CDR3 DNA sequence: TGTGCCAGCAGTCCCGGGAACCTCTACGAGCAGTACTTC. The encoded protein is CASSPGNLYEQYF.

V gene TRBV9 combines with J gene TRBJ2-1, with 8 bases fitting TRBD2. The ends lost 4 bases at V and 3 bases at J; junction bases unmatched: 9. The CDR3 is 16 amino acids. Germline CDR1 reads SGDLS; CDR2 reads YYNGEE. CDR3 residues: CASSPTSGKYYNEQFF. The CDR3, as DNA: TGTGCCAGCAGCCCTACTAGCGGAAAATACTACAATGAGCAGTTCTTC.

As DNA, the CDR3 is TGTGCCAGCAGCCCGACAGGGGACACTGAAGCTTTCTTT. Encoded protein: CASSPTGDTEAFF. The V and J genes are TRBV7-2 and TRBJ1-1; 8 nucleotides agree with TRBD1. Germline V gene lookup returns CDR1 SGHTA and CDR2 FQGNSA. Unmatched junction bases numbered 2, after V lost 5 bases and J lost 3 bases. The CDR3 is made up of 13 amino acids. Full variable domain (rest looked up from reference TRBV7-2 and TRBJ1-1): GAGVSQSPSNKVTEKGKDVELRCDPISGHTALYWYRQSLGQGLEFLIYFQGNSAPDKSGLPSDRFSAERTGGSVSTLTIQRTQQEDSAVYLCASSPTGDTEAFFGQGTRLTVV.

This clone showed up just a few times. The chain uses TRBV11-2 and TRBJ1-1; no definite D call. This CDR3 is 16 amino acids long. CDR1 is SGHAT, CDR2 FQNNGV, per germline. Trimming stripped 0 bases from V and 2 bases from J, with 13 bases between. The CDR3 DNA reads TGTGCCAGCAGCTTAGATGAAACACCTAGAAACACTGAAGCTTTCTTT. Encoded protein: CASSLDETPRNTEAFF. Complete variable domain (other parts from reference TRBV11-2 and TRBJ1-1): EAGVAQSPRYKIIEKRQSVAFWCNPISGHATLYWYQQILGQGPKLLIQFQNNGVVDDSQLPKDRFSAERLKGVDSTLKIQPAKLEDSAVYLCASSLDETPRNTEAFFGQGTRLTVV.

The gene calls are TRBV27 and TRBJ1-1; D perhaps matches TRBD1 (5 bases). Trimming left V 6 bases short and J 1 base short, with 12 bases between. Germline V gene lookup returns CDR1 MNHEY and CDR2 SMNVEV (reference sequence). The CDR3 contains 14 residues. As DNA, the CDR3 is TGTGCCAGCAGCGTACTCGGGGGGAACACTGAAGCTTTCTTT. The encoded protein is CASSVLGGNTEAFF.